The 22 T cell receptor beta chains below come from one sample, sequenced in a study of cytomegalovirus exposure and HLA in healthy donors. Amplification used 60 Vbeta primers and 13 Jbeta primers. Assay: immunoSEQ multiplex PCR; the TCRdb copy retains only in-frame clones and omits some. The repertoire holds some 110,000 clones, with about 59% as singletons. The sequenced material came from PBMCs. These receptors originate from a woman aged 35 to 49 in good health and CMV-seropositive.

V and J are TRBV2 and TRBJ1-2; TRBD1 matches 9 bases. V lost 3 bases to trimming and J lost 2 bases; unmatched junction nucleotides: 7. CDR1 and CDR2 (germline): SNHLY, FYNNEI. The CDR3 runs 16 residues. The DNA for the CDR3 is TGTGCCAGCAGTGATTGGACAGGGGCCCGCAACTATGGCTACACCTTC. Translation gives CASSDWTGARNYGYTF.

CDR3 in DNA: TGTGCCAGCAGCTTAGTGGTGACTTACTACACCGGGGAGCTGTTTTTT. It specifies CASSLVVTYYTGELFF. The rearrangement joins TRBV7-8 to TRBJ2-2; D is uncertain. Germline CDR1 SGHVS, CDR2 FQNEAQ. This CDR3 contains 16 residues. V dropped 1 base and J dropped 3 bases, with 12 bases sitting between them.

V is TRBV9 and J is TRBJ2-3; 7 bases match TRBD2. The CDR3 has 13 residues. Germline CDR1 and CDR2: SGDLS and YYNGEE. The V gene end was trimmed by 6 bases and the J gene end by 2 bases; junction bases not matched to a gene: 3. The CDR3 loop reads CASMGGNTDTQYF. Written as DNA, the CDR3 is TGTGCCAGCATGGGGGGGAACACAGATACGCAGTATTTT.

The chain has TRBV4-3 and TRBJ2-2; 7 positions match TRBD2. Germline CDR1 reads LGHNA; CDR2 reads YSLEER. This CDR3 has 16 residues. J gave up 3 bases and V 0 bases, and 4 bases lay outside the gene matches. Written as DNA, the CDR3 is TGCGCCAGCAGCCAAGATTTAGGGAGGGACACCGGGGAGCTGTTTTTT. Its protein product is CASSQDLGRDTGELFF.

V is TRBV28 and J is TRBJ2-2; 8 nucleotides agree with TRBD1. This CDR3 has 13 amino acids. V was pared by 6 bases and J by 6 bases, with 3 bases of the junction left unmatched. Germline-derived CDR1 and CDR2 are MDHEN and SYDVKM. CDR3 sequence reads: CASSLRGPGELFF. The CDR3 nucleotides are TGTGCCAGCAGCCTCAGGGGGCCCGGGGAGCTGTTTTTT.

The chain joins TRBV7-9 to TRBJ2-3; possibly TRBD2 for D (6 bases). Per the germline V gene, CDR1 is SEHNR and CDR2 is FQNEAQ (reference sequence). The length of the CDR3 is 15 residues. The ends were cut back, 2 bases at V and 4 bases at J, with 13 bases in the middle. The CDR3 is CASSLSRGGADTQYF. CDR3 nucleotides: TGTGCCAGCAGCTTATCCCGGGGAGGTGCAGATACGCAGTATTTT.

This clone occurred a few times. The rearrangement joins TRBV25-1 to TRBJ2-1; TRBD2 matches 9 bases. With 1 base clipped from V and 1 base from J, the junction kept 8 bases outside the gene matches. The CDR3 spans 18 residues. CDR1 is MGHDK and CDR2 is SYGVNS in the germline V gene. CDR3 in amino acids: CASSELDISGRSYNEQFF. The CDR3 DNA reads as TGTGCCAGCAGTGAATTAGATATTAGCGGGAGATCCTACAATGAGCAGTTCTTC.

This clone was seen only a few times. The rearrangement joins TRBV5-1 to TRBJ2-5; 7 nucleotides match TRBD2. CDR1 SGHRS and CDR2 YFSETQ come from the germline V gene. The CDR3 totals 14 residues. J lost 5 bases, V lost 5 bases, and 9 bases had no gene match. The chain's CDR3 is CASRSEGGIETQYF. DNA of the CDR3: TGCGCCAGCAGGAGCGAGGGAGGGATTGAGACCCAGTACTTC.

V usage is TRBV9 and J usage is TRBJ2-1; 10 bases are shared with TRBD2. This CDR3 comprises 15 residues. Trimming cost V 3 bases and J 4 bases; bases outside gene matches: 4. CDR1 and CDR2 (germline): SGDLS, YYNGEE. The DNA of the CDR3 is TGTGCCAGCAGCGCACCGGGACTAGCGTACAATGAGCAGTTCTTC. It codes for CASSAPGLAYNEQFF. Full variable domain (outside the CDR3, taken from reference TRBV9 and TRBJ2-1): DSGVTQTPKHLITATGQRVTLRCSPRSGDLSVYWYQQSLDQGLQFLIQYYNGEERAKGNILERFSAQQFPDLHSELNLSSLELGDSALYFCASSAPGLAYNEQFFGPGTRLTVL.

This chain links TRBV5-1 with TRBJ2-2, with D possibly TRBD1 on 5 matching bases. CDR3 length equals 15 residues. From germline, CDR1 is SGHRS and CDR2 YFSETQ. The V and J ends lost 4 bases and 5 bases respectively, with 15 bases between them. CDR3 amino acids: CASSATLTETGELFF. DNA of the CDR3: TGCGCCAGCAGCGCTACCTTGACAGAGACCGGGGAGCTGTTTTTT.

The chain carries TRBV28 and TRBJ2-5; D uncertain. The CDR3 runs to 11 residues. The V gene lost 2 bases and the J gene lost 4 bases, with 2 bases spanning the gap. Looked up from germline, CDR1 is MDHEN and CDR2 is SYDVKM. The CDR3 region has the DNA TGTGCCAGCAGTTTACTAGAGACCCAGTACTTC. Protein product: CASSLLETQYF.

The chain joins TRBV29-1 to TRBJ2-1; 11 bases fit TRBD2. Germline loops: CDR1 SQVTM, CDR2 ANQGSEA. V shed 1 base, J shed 0 bases, and the junction held 14 bases outside the gene matches. The CDR3 covers 20 residues. The CDR3 DNA reads as TGCAGCGTTGAAGCACCTTATAGCGGGAGGGCCGTAAGCTCCTACAATGAGCAGTTCTTC. It specifies CSVEAPYSGRAVSSYNEQFF.

V usage is TRBV2 and J usage is TRBJ1-2; 8 bases align to TRBD1. The CDR3 extends over 13 amino acids. With 4 bases clipped from V and 6 bases from J, the junction kept 4 bases outside the gene matches. Per the germline V gene, CDR1 is SNHLY and CDR2 is FYNNEI. This chain's CDR3 is CASSVQQGDGYTF. The CDR3 nucleotides are TGTGCCAGCAGTGTCCAACAGGGGGATGGCTACACCTTC.

This clone was seen a few times. The V call is TRBV5-1, the J call TRBJ2-3; D uncertain. CDR1 SGHRS and CDR2 YFSETQ come from the germline V gene. V shed 1 base and J shed 6 bases, with 6 bases lying between them. The CDR3 spans 12 residues. CDR3 sequence (DNA): TGCGCCAGCAGCTTGTCGCGCGATACGCAGTATTTT. Residues: CASSLSRDTQYF.

The V gene is TRBV6-5, the J gene TRBJ2-5; D is possibly TRBD1 (5 bases). CDR1 is MNHEY, CDR2 SVGAGI, per germline. The CDR3 loop spans 14 amino acids. Trimming pared 7 bases from V and 4 bases from J, leaving 16 bases between. CDR3 bases: TGTGCCAGCACCCCGACAGCCCCCCTAGAGACCCAGTACTTC. Translating gives CASTPTAPLETQYF.

This clone was counted once. CDR3 sequence: CASSARVGVGEQYF. CDR3 coding DNA: TGCGCCAGCAGCGCCAGGGTCGGTGTAGGCGAGCAGTACTTC. The chain recombines TRBV5-1 with TRBJ2-7; maybe TRBD1 (5 bases). There are 14 residues in the CDR3. V gave up 4 bases and J gave up 6 bases, with 17 bases separating them. From germline, CDR1 is SGHRS and CDR2 YFSETQ.

The chain combines TRBV5-5 with TRBJ1-1; 8 bases match TRBD1. V dropped 3 bases and J dropped 3; count of bases not matched to a gene: 7. Germline CDR1 SGHKS, CDR2 YYEKEE (reference sequence). This CDR3 region has 15 residues. The CDR3 nucleotides read TGTGCCAGCAGCTATATTCAGGGGGCCTACACTGAAGCTTTCTTT. This gives the protein CASSYIQGAYTEAFF.

The chain has TRBV6-5 and TRBJ1-3; D perhaps matches TRBD1 (6 bases). The V gene lost 6 bases and the J gene lost 4 bases, with 16 bases spanning the gap. The V gene's germline CDR1 is MNHEY and CDR2 SVGAGI. The length of the CDR3 is 15 residues. The CDR3 nucleotides read TGTGCCAGCAGACCCCCAGGGGCATCAGGAAACACCATATATTTT. Its translation: CASRPPGASGNTIYF.

The CDR3 nucleotides read TGCAGCGTCGTCCATCGGTTTACAGATACGCAGTATTTT. This gives the protein CSVVHRFTDTQYF. J is TRBJ2-3 and V is TRBV29-1, with D unclear. The CDR3 sequence is 13 residues long. V was trimmed by 6 bases and J by 3 bases, leaving 13 bases between them. Germline V gene sequence: CDR1 SQVTM, CDR2 ANQGSEA.

The chain recombines TRBV6-5 with TRBJ1-5; TRBD1 aligns across 7 bases. Germline CDR1 reads MNHEY; CDR2 reads SVGAGI. The CDR3 spans 14 residues. Unmatched junction bases numbered 6, after V lost 6 bases and J lost 4 bases. CDR3: CASRRQGSNQPQHF. The CDR3 region has the DNA TGTGCCAGCAGGAGACAGGGAAGTAATCAGCCCCAGCATTTT.

The rearrangement links TRBV9 to TRBJ1-3, with D possibly matching TRBD1 (6 bases). The V gene's germline CDR1 is SGDLS and CDR2 YYNGEE. Trimming took 0 bases from V and 3 from J, leaving 13 bases between them. This CDR3 spans 16 amino acids. CDR3 DNA sequence: TGTGCCAGCAGCGTAGGTCGGGGGGCTTATGGAAACACCATATATTTT. Its translation is CASSVGRGAYGNTIYF. Filled out from reference TRBV9 and TRBJ1-3, the complete variable domain reads DSGVTQTPKHLITATGQRVTLRCSPRSGDLSVYWYQQSLDQGLQFLIQYYNGEERAKGNILERFSAQQFPDLHSELNLSSLELGDSALYFCASSVGRGAYGNTIYFGEGSWLTVV.

About this clone: A much larger clone sits a single nucleotide away, making a read error possible. The chain joins TRBV7-9 to TRBJ2-1; the match to TRBD2 covers 10 bases. The junction had 8 bases not matched to a gene; V was cut back by 5 bases and J by 10 bases. Germline CDR1 is SEHNR and CDR2 is FQNEAQ (reference sequence). CDR3 size: 14 residues. CDR3 coding DNA: TGTGCCAGCAGCCCAACTAGCGGGACAAGCGAGCAGTTCTTC. Translated: CASSPTSGTSEQFF.